This TCR beta chain was recorded in a study of T cells in Graves' hyperthyroidism and ophthalmopathy. Study outcomes and limitations: The model forecast ophthalmopathy, anticipating it by a median approximately 7 months before onset.

Using RNA transcripts as the source, TCR beta CDR3 regions were amplified. A set of HTBI primers served as the primers for a first-round RT-PCR of the TCR CDR3. TCRdb passed the multiplex PCR reads through MiXCR, listing each CDR3 protein once. The sample has under 350,000 distinct CDR3 sequences, around a sixth seen once; the top ten hold around 50%. There are a few counts of this clonotype. The target antigen is unknown. Graves' hyperthyroidism was deemed stable absent ophthalmopathy progression within 18 months. Patients between 18 and 65 years old had hyperthyroidism, newly diagnosed and lasting under 2 months. This TCR derives from a woman aged 50 to 60 with Graves' hyperthyroidism. Sequences were obtained from blood.

Here the CDR3 reads CASSETQGGFGYTF. The CDR3 nucleotides are TGTGCCAGCAGTGAGACACAGGGGGGTTTTGGCTACACCTTC. This chain joins TRBV2 and TRBJ1-2; TRBD1 matches at 8 bases. The trim removed 3 bases at V and 7 bases at J, leaving 7 bases unmatched. CDR3 length equals 14 residues. Germline loops: CDR1 SNHLY, CDR2 FYNNEI.